This T cell receptor (beta chain) was found in a study of CD8 T cells in ankylosing spondylitis. This clonotype was found many times. Libraries for TCR beta were made by quantitative 5'-RACE with molecular barcodes. From the 5' RACE reads, TCRdb called clonotypes with MiXCR, one entry per CDR3 protein. The sample carries tens of thousands of distinct CDR3 sequences, more than 9.5% recorded once. V gave up 4 bases and J gave up 0 bases; unmatched junction bases: 4. The CDR3 is made up of 15 amino acids. The V gene's germline CDR1 is SGHRS and CDR2 YFSETQ. The chain links TRBV5-1 to TRBJ1-2; 9 bases align to TRBD1. The origin of this receptor is a male donor with ankylosing spondylitis or in good health (not recorded which). Sequencing was carried out using blood, either unsorted or a sorted T cell fraction (not recorded which). CDR3 bases: TGCGCCAGCAGCCCGGGACAGGGAGCTAACTATGGCTACACCTTC. Translated, it gives CASSPGQGANYGYTF.